This is a list of T cell receptor beta chains from one sample in a study of cytomegalovirus exposure and HLA in healthy donors. Clones were sequenced by immunoSEQ multiplex PCR, and TCRdb holds only the in-frame ones, with some missing. The table records over 150,000 clones, around 80% of them present only once. Sequenced input: PBMCs. The receptors come from a human donor in good health. Both conserved end residues are part of each CDR3. D genes are given only for firm matches. The listing skips clone size in some rows; elsewhere it reads once, few, many or a size class.

D gene: TRBD1; clone size: .; J gene: TRBJ1-2; V gene: TRBV19; CDR3 DNA: TGTGCCAGTAAGCCGGGACAGCTCTATGGCTACACCTTC; CDR3 protein: CASKPGQLYGYTF
D gene: TRBD1; clone size: once; J gene: TRBJ1-1; V gene: TRBV7-9; CDR3 DNA: TGTGCCAGCAGCTCGGGACAGGGGACTGAAGCTTTCTTT; CDR3 protein: CASSSGQGTEAFF
D gene: TRBD1; clone size: once; J gene: TRBJ1-2; V gene: TRBV5-4; CDR3 DNA: TGTGCCAGCAGCTTAGGACAGGGGGACACTTATGGCTACACCTTC; CDR3 protein: CASSLGQGDTYGYTF
D gene: TRBD2; clone size: .; J gene: TRBJ2-3; V gene: TRBV7-2; CDR3 DNA: TGTGCCAGCAGCCATCAGAGCGGGGGGGCCGTTAGCACAGATACGCAGTATTTT; CDR3 protein: CASSHQSGGAVSTDTQYF
D gene: TRBD2; clone size: .; J gene: TRBJ2-7; V gene: TRBV7-9; CDR3 DNA: TGTGCCAGCAGCTTAGCAATTTCTTTAGCGGGGACCGACTACGAGCAGTACTTC; CDR3 protein: CASSLAISLAGTDYEQYF
D gene: .; clone size: once; J gene: TRBJ1-6; V gene: TRBV4-3; CDR3 DNA: TGCGCCAGCAGCCAGGACGGACAGCCAAGGGGATATCCCCTCCACTTT; CDR3 protein: CASSQDGQPRGYPLHF
D gene: TRBD1; clone size: few; J gene: TRBJ1-2; V gene: TRBV10-3; CDR3 DNA: TGTGCCGGGGGACAGAACCTCTATGGCTACACCTTC; CDR3 protein: CAGGQNLYGYTF
D gene: .; clone size: .; J gene: TRBJ1-2; V gene: TRBV7-8; CDR3 DNA: TGTGCCAGCAGCACACGAACAGGGATTAACTATGGCTACACCTTC; CDR3 protein: CASSTRTGINYGYTF
D gene: TRBD1; clone size: once; J gene: TRBJ1-2; V gene: TRBV5-4; CDR3 DNA: TGTGCCAGCAGCTTCGGACAGGTTATTCGCTATGGCTACACCTTC; CDR3 protein: CASSFGQVIRYGYTF
D gene: .; clone size: .; J gene: TRBJ1-5; V gene: TRBV5-4; CDR3 DNA: TGTGCCAGCAGTTACCCTGACAGCCCCCCCGGGGGGTCTATTCAGCCCCAGCATTTT; CDR3 protein: CASSYPDSPPGGSIQPQHF
D gene: TRBD1; clone size: .; J gene: TRBJ1-4; V gene: TRBV5-6; CDR3 DNA: TGTGCCAGCAGCATTCGACAGGGAGCAACTAATGAAAAACTGTTTTTT; CDR3 protein: CASSIRQGATNEKLFF
D gene: TRBD1; clone size: .; J gene: TRBJ1-3; V gene: TRBV11-2; CDR3 DNA: TGTGCCAGCAGCTCCACAGGGGGTGTAAACACCATATATTTT; CDR3 protein: CASSSTGGVNTIYF
D gene: .; clone size: .; J gene: TRBJ1-5; V gene: TRBV2; CDR3 DNA: TGTGCCAGCAGTGATGCGCTTTCGGGCAATCAGCCCCAGCATTTT; CDR3 protein: CASSDALSGNQPQHF
D gene: TRBD1; clone size: .; J gene: TRBJ2-1; V gene: TRBV27; CDR3 DNA: TGTGCCAGCAGTTCCCCCGGGACAGGGATTACCTACAATGAGCAGTTCTTC; CDR3 protein: CASSSPGTGITYNEQFF
D gene: .; clone size: .; J gene: TRBJ1-6; V gene: TRBV5-1; CDR3 DNA: TGCGCCAGCAGCTTGGAGTTGGCAGGGGATAATTCACCCCTCCACTTT; CDR3 protein: CASSLELAGDNSPLHF
D gene: .; clone size: .; J gene: TRBJ2-7; V gene: TRBV2; CDR3 DNA: TGTGCCAGCAGCCCTGAGGGGGGGGTAACCTACGAGCAGTACTTC; CDR3 protein: CASSPEGGVTYEQYF
D gene: TRBD1; clone size: .; J gene: TRBJ1-1; V gene: TRBV5-1; CDR3 DNA: TGCGCCAGCAGCTATGGACAGGGCGGTGAAGCTTTCTTT; CDR3 protein: CASSYGQGGEAFF
D gene: .; clone size: .; J gene: TRBJ1-1; V gene: TRBV6-5; CDR3 DNA: TGTGCCAGCAGTCCACAGGGAAGGACTGAAGCTTTCTTT; CDR3 protein: CASSPQGRTEAFF
D gene: .; clone size: .; J gene: TRBJ1-4; V gene: TRBV15; CDR3 DNA: TGTGCCACCAGCAGCGAGGGGGATGGAAAACTGTTTTTT; CDR3 protein: CATSSEGDGKLFF
D gene: TRBD2; clone size: .; J gene: TRBJ2-5; V gene: TRBV7-3; CDR3 DNA: TGTGCCAGCAGCTTAACGGGGGGGGAGACCCAGTACTTC; CDR3 protein: CASSLTGGETQYF
D gene: TRBD1; clone size: .; J gene: TRBJ2-7; V gene: TRBV10-2; CDR3 DNA: TGCGCCAGCAGTCCACGACAGGGCCATGGATACGAGCAGTACTTC; CDR3 protein: CASSPRQGHGYEQYF
D gene: .; clone size: .; J gene: TRBJ1-1; V gene: TRBV5-1; CDR3 DNA: TGCGCCAGCAGCCCCAGCACTTGGGGGGAGGAAATAGCTTTCTTT; CDR3 protein: CASSPSTWGEEIAFF
D gene: .; clone size: .; J gene: TRBJ1-3; V gene: TRBV7-9; CDR3 DNA: TGTGCCAGCAGCTTAGCGGCTGCTGCGGAGCGGGGAAACACCATATATTTT; CDR3 protein: CASSLAAAAERGNTIYF
D gene: TRBD2; clone size: .; J gene: TRBJ2-1; V gene: TRBV10-3; CDR3 DNA: TGTGCCATCAGGCCGGGACTAGCGGGGGGGCTGTATAATGAGCAGTTCTTC; CDR3 protein: CAIRPGLAGGLYNEQFF
D gene: .; clone size: .; J gene: TRBJ2-3; V gene: TRBV7-8; CDR3 DNA: TGTGCCAGCAGCTTATCACTAGCCCTGAGCACAGATACGCAGTATTTT; CDR3 protein: CASSLSLALSTDTQYF
D gene: .; clone size: .; J gene: TRBJ1-2; V gene: TRBV19; CDR3 DNA: TGTGCCACCCAAGGACAAGGCAACTATGGCTACACCTTC; CDR3 protein: CATQGQGNYGYTF
D gene: TRBD1; clone size: .; J gene: TRBJ2-7; V gene: TRBV4-3; CDR3 DNA: TGCGCCAGCAGCCAATTCAGGACAGGGTCAGGCGAGCAGTACTTC; CDR3 protein: CASSQFRTGSGEQYF